Sequencing of this T cell receptor (beta chain) was carried out in a study of OX40 agonist ivuxolimab in advanced cancers. Across the study: Dose-escalation cases comprised hepatocellular carcinoma, melanoma, renal cell or head and neck cancer. Earlier treatment with anti-PD-1, anti-PD-L1 or anti-CTLA-4 was permitted, and 35% to 40% had received some. Partial responses were achieved by three patients, of whom one had hepatocellular carcinoma and two had cutaneous melanoma.

In germline, CDR1 is ENHRY, CDR2 SYGVKD. Trimming cost V 3 bases and J 1 base, with 12 bases left between them. This CDR3 spans 16 amino acids. As for this clone: What it recognizes is unknown.

The method was immunoSEQ multiplex PCR; TCRdb's version includes in-frame clones alone and lacks a portion of them. The sample carries 65,000 to 80,000 clones, about nine tenths recorded once. Study-level findings and limits: At 0.1 to 3.0 mg/kg, clonal expansion of CD4+ and CD8+ blood T cells had occurred by week 6.

The sample here was CD4+ or CD8+ T cells sorted from blood, taken in a trial of the OX40 agonist ivuxolimab. The genes are TRBV10-3 and TRBJ2-2, with a possible D match to TRBD2 (6 bases). This sequence was found in an adult with an advanced solid tumor such as melanoma, head and neck, liver or kidney cancer. The CDR3 coding sequence is TGTGCCATCAGTGATGTCCCGGGAGAGAACACCGGGGAGCTGTTTTTT. Translation: CAISDVPGENTGELFF.